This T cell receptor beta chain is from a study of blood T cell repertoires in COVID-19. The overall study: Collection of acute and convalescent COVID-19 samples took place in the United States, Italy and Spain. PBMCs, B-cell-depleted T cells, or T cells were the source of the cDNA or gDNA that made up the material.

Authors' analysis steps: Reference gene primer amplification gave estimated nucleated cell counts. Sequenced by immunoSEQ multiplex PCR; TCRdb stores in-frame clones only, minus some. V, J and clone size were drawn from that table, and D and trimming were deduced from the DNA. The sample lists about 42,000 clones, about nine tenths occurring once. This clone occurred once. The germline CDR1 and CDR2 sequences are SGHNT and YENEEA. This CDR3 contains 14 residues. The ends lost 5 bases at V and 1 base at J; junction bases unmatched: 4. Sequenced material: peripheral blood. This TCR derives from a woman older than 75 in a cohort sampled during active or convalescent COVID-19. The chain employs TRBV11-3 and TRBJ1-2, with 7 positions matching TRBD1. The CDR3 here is CASSQGGFNYGYTF. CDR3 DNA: TGTGCCAGCAGCCAGGGGGGCTTTAACTATGGCTACACCTTC.